The T cell receptor beta chain under discussion was sequenced for a study of tumor-infiltrating lymphocytes in localized non-small cell lung cancer. Study-wide results and caveats: No link was found between tumor T-cell fraction and recurrence-free survival. No T-cell fraction difference was seen between IM1 and IM2 tumors.

Clones were read by immunoSEQ multiplex PCR, and TCRdb kept only the in-frame ones, dropping some. The sample has 20,000 to 25,000 clones; approximately 70% are singletons. This clone turned up a few times. The antigen remains undetermined. The material sequenced was lung tumor tissue. This receptor was taken from a human donor with non-small cell lung cancer.

The CDR3 loop is CASGQGGTDTQYF. The CDR3 region has the DNA TGCGCCAGCGGGCAAGGGGGCACAGATACGCAGTATTTT. The chain carries TRBV5-1 and TRBJ2-3; tentative D call: TRBD1 (5 bases). The V end lost 7 bases, the J end lost 1 base, and 10 bases lay between the germline ends. The CDR3 length is 13 residues. CDR1 is SGHRS, CDR2 YFSETQ, per germline.